This T cell receptor beta chain stems from a study of graft-versus-host responses after intestinal transplantation. On the study more broadly: Anti-thymocyte globulin induction preceded around 3 years of tacrolimus and steroid maintenance in all recipients.

Comment on this clone: Its antigen is still unknown. Other DNA sequences of this sample code for an identical CDR3.

Method: immunoSEQ multiplex PCR; TCRdb's copy keeps in-frame clones and lacks some. Of about 97,000 clones in the sample, 91% are singletons; the top ten hold approximately 0.18%. Trimming took off 0 bases at V and 6 bases at J, with 9 bases between the two ends. The CDR3 length is 15 residues. Germline CDR1 reads LGHNA; CDR2 reads YSLEER. Overall study results and limits: Recipient marrow contained GvH clones, some of which appeared first in ileum or blood. Allograft graft-versus-host to host-versus-graft clonal ratios ran high in patients with graft-donor T cell macrochimerism.

This receptor was identified in a human donor who was the organ donor for an intestinal transplant. The starting material was unstimulated CD4+ T cells sorted from spleen or lymph node cells, obtained before transplant. The V call is TRBV4-3, the J call TRBJ1-6, with a possible D match to TRBD1 (5 bases). The CDR3 loop is CASSQDGGGNSPLHF. CDR3 sequence (DNA): TGCGCCAGCAGCCAAGATGGGGGAGGTAATTCACCCCTCCACTTT.